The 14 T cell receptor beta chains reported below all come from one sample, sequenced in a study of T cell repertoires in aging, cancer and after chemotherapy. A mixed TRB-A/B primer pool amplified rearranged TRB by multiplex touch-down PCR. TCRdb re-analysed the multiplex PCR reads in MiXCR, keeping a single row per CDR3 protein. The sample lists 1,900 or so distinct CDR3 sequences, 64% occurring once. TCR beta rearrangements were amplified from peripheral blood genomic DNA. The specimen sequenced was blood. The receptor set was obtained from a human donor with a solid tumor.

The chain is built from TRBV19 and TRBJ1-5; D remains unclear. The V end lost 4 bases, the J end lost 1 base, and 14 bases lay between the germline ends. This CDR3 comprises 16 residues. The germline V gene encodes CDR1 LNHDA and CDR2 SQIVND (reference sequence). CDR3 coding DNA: TGTGCCAGTAGTACCCCGGTAGTACTGAGCAATCAGCCCCAGCATTTT. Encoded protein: CASSTPVVLSNQPQHF.

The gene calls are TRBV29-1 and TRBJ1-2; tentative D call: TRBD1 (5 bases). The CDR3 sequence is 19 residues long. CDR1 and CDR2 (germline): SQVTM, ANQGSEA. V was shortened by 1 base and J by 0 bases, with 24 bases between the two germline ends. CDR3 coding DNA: TGCAGCGTTGAAGTGGGCAGGGTCCGAGGGGTTGACACTAACTATGGCTACACCTTC. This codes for CSVEVGRVRGVDTNYGYTF.

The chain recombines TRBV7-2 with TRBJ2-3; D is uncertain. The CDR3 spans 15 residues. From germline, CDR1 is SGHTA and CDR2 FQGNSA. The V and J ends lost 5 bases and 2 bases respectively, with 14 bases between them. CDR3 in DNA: TGTGCCAGCAGCGGAAGAGGAGTTTCCACAGATACGCAGTATTTT. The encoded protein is CASSGRGVSTDTQYF.

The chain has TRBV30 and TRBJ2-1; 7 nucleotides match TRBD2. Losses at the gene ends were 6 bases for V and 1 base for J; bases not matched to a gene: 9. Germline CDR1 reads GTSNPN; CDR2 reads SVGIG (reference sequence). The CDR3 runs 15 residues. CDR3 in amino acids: CACFRLLASYNEQFF. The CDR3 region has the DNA TGTGCCTGCTTTAGGTTACTAGCGTCCTACAATGAGCAGTTCTTC.

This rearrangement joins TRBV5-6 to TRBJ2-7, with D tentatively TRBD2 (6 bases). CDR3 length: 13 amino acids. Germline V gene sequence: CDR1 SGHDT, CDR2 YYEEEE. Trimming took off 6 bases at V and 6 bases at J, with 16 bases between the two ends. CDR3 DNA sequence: TGTGCCAGCAACCAGGAGGGCAGCCTCGAGCAGTACTTC. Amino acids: CASNQEGSLEQYF.

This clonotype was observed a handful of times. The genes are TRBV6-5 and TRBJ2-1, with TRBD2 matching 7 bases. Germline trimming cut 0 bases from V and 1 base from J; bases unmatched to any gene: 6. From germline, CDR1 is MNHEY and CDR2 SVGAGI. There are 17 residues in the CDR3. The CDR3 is CASSYSSGLTSYNEQFF. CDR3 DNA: TGTGCCAGCAGTTACTCGTCGGGACTAACATCCTACAATGAGCAGTTCTTC.

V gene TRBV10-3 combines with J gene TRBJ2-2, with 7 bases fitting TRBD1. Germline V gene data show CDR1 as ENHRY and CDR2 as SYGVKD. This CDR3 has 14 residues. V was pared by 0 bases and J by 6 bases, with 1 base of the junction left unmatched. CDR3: CAISESQGAGELFF. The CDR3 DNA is TGTGCCATCAGTGAGTCCCAGGGGGCCGGGGAGCTGTTTTTT.

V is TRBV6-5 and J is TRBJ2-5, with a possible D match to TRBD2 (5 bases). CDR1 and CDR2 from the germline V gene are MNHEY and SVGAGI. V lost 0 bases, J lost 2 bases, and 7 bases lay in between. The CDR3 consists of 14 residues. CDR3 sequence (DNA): TGTGCCAGCAGTTACTCTAGCGAGCAAGAGACCCAGTACTTC. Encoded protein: CASSYSSEQETQYF.

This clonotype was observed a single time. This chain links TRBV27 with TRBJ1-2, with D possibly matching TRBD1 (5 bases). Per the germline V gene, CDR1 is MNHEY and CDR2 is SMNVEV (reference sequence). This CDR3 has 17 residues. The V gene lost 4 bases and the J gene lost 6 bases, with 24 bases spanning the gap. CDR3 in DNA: TGTGCCAGCAGTTACTCGCCCGCGGGGACCGACGGGGATGGCTACACCTTC. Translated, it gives CASSYSPAGTDGDGYTF.

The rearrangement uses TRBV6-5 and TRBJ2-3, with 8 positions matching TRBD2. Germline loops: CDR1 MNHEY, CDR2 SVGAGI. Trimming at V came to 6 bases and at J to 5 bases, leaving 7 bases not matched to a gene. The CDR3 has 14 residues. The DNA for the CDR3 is TGTGCCAGCAGCTCCGAAAGCGGGAGAGATACGCAGTATTTT. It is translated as CASSSESGRDTQYF.

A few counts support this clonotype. CDR3 coding DNA: TGTGCCAGCAGTTACCCGGGGGATGAGCAGTTCTTC. This encodes CASSYPGDEQFF. V usage is TRBV6-5 and J usage is TRBJ2-1; D is possibly TRBD2 (6 bases). V lost 2 bases, J lost 8 bases, and 7 bases lay in between. Looked up from germline, CDR1 is MNHEY and CDR2 is SVGAGI. This CDR3 has 12 amino acids.

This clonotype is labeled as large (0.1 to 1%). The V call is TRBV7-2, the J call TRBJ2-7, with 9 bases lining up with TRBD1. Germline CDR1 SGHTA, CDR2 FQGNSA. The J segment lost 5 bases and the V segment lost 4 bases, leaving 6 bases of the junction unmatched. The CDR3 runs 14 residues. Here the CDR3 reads CASSSDRGRHEQYF. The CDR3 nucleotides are TGTGCCAGCAGCTCGGACAGGGGAAGGCACGAGCAGTACTTC.

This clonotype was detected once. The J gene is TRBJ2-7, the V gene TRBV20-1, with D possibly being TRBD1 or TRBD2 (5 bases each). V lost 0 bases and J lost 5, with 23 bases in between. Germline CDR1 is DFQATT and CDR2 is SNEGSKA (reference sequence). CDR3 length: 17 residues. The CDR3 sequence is CSARDAAGTGTRDEQYF. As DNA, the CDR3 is TGCAGTGCTAGAGATGCCGCAGGGACCGGGACCCGAGACGAGCAGTACTTC.

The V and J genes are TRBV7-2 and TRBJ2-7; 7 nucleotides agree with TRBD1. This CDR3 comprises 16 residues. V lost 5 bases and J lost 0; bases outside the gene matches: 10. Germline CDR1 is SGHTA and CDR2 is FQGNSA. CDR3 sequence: CASSPPRQGDSYEQYF. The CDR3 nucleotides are TGTGCCAGCAGCCCTCCCAGACAGGGAGACTCCTACGAGCAGTACTTC.